Listed below are T cell receptor beta chains from one sample, sequenced in a study of regulatory T cells in long-lasting Graves disease. From the multiplex PCR reads, TCRdb called clonotypes with MiXCR, one entry per CDR3 protein. The sample has 450,000 or so distinct CDR3 sequences; around 21% are singletons. This specimen consisted of peripheral blood mononuclear cells (PBMCs), obtained when the disease was refractory, from a patient treated with antithyroid drugs. Receptors originate from a female donor with Graves disease. The CDR3 runs from the conserved cysteine through the conserved F or W. The D gene is left open where the match is weak. For some rows the clone size is stated as once, few or many, or as a class when expanded; others skip it.

j_call d_call clone_size v_call cdr3_nt cdr3_aa
TRBJ2-7 TRBD1 many TRBV6-1 TGTGCCACTACACAGGGGAGCAAATCCTACGAGCAGTACTTC CATTQGSKSYEQYF
TRBJ2-5 TRBD2 few TRBV12-3/TRBV12-4 TGTGCCAGCAGCTCGACTAGCGGGGCCCTCCAAGAGACCCAGTACTTC CASSSTSGALQETQYF
TRBJ1-6 NA NA TRBV6-1 TGTGCCAGCAGTGAAGCAGCCGGGAATTATAATTCACCCCTCCACTTT CASSEAAGNYNSPLHF
TRBJ2-7 NA many TRBV12-3/TRBV12-4 TGTGCCAGCACCACTCGGAGAGGCTCTTACGAGCAGTACTTC CASTTRRGSYEQYF
TRBJ1-5 NA NA TRBV7-3 TGTGCCAGCAGCTTCGTTGTTTGGGTCCCGCAGGGACCTCAGCCCCAGCATTTT CASSFVVWVPQGPQPQHF
TRBJ2-7 NA NA TRBV7-9 TGTGCCAGCAGCAGACGGCGAGGGAGTCACGAGCAGTACTTC CASSRRRGSHEQYF
TRBJ2-2 TRBD2 NA TRBV12-5 TGTGCTAGTGGTTTTCTTCTCGCGGGAGGTGACACCGGGGAGCTGTTTTTT CASGFLLAGGDTGELFF
TRBJ2-7 TRBD2 NA TRBV29-1 TGCAGCGTTGACGGGCTAGCGGGAGGGGTTCGGAACGAGCAGTACTTC CSVDGLAGGVRNEQYF
TRBJ2-2 NA NA TRBV5-6 TGTGCCAGCAGCCCCCTAGGTAGTGACACCGGGGAGCTGTTTTTT CASSPLGSDTGELFF
TRBJ2-7 TRBD1 NA TRBV30 TGTGCCTGGAGTCGGGACAGGGGCGCCGAGCAGTACTTC CAWSRDRGAEQYF